This T cell receptor beta chain emerged from a study of T cells in Graves' hyperthyroidism and ophthalmopathy. Over 18 months, lack of ophthalmopathy progression marked Graves' hyperthyroidism as stable. The hyperthyroidism was newly diagnosed and had lasted under 2 months; the patients were aged 18 to 65. Patients were excluded for uncontrolled infection, other autoimmune disease, pregnancy or lactation. Diagnostic assessment was based on clinical symptoms, serum thyroxine and TRAb, thyroid ultrasound and orbital computed tomography. TCR beta CDR3 regions were amplified from RNA transcripts. First-round RT-PCR with HTBI primers amplified the TCR CDR3 region. TCRdb called the multiplex PCR reads again in MiXCR, with one record for every CDR3 protein. The top ten hold 15% to 20% of the sample, which has about 480,000 distinct CDR3 sequences, around an eighth seen once. This CDR3 is 17 amino acids long. Germline-derived CDR1 and CDR2 are SEHNR and FQNEAQ (reference sequence). J was trimmed by 3 bases and V by 3 bases; bases with no gene match: 11.

This clonotype originated in a woman younger than 35 with Graves' hyperthyroidism. The genes are TRBV7-9 and TRBJ2-1, with 7 bases identical to TRBD2. The sample was blood. The CDR3 here is CASSLAPGTTFYNEQFF. The CDR3 nucleotides read TGTGCCAGCAGCTTGGCTCCGGGGACTACCTTCTACAATGAGCAGTTCTTC.